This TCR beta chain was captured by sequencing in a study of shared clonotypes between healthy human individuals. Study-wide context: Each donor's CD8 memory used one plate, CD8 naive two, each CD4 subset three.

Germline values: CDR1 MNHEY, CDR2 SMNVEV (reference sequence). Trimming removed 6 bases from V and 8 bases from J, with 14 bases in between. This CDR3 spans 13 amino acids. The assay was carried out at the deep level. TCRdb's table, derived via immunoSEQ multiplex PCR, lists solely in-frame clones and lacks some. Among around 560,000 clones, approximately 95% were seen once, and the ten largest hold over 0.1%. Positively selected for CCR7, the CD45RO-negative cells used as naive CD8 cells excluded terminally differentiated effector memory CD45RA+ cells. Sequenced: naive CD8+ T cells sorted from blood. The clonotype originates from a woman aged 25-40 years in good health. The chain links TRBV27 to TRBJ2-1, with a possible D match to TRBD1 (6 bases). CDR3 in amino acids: CASRPGTMDEQFF. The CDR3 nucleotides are TGTGCCAGCAGGCCAGGGACAATGGATGAGCAGTTCTTC.